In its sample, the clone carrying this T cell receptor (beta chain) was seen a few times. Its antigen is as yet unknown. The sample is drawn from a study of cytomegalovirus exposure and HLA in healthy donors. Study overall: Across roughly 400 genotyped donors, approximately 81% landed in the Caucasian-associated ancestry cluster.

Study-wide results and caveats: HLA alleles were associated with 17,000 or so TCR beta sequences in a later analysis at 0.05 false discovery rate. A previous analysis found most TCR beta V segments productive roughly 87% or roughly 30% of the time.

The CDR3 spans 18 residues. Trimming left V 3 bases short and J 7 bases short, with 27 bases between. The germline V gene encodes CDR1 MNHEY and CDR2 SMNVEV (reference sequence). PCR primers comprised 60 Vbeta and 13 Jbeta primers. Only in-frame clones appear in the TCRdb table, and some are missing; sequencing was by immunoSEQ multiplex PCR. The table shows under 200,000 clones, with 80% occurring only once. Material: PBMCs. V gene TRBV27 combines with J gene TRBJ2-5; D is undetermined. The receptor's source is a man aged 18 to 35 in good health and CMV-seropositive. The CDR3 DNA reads TGTGCCAGCAGTTTGGCCCCCTTTCGCCCCGATGGGCCCACGACCCAGTACTTC. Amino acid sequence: CASSLAPFRPDGPTTQYF.